Presented here are 30 T cell receptor beta chains from one specimen sequenced in a study of beta chain features in type 1 diabetes. Notes on the study in general: There was a moderate but significant shortening of TCRB CDR3s in all four CD4+ subsets of Type 1 diabetes patients.

Investigators reverse transcribed all isolated RNA, so they sequenced expressed TCRB transcripts. Here immunoSEQ multiplex PCR was the method, and the copy in TCRdb shows in-frame clones only, minus some. The repertoire holds 100,000 to 150,000 clones, with approximately 9% as singletons. These TCRs are of unknown antigen specificity. The sample was central memory CD4+ T cells from blood. The receptors originated from a man aged 30 to 39 with type 1 diabetes.

This sequence joins TRBV5-1 and TRBJ1-2, with 7 bases fitting TRBD1. The ends lost 4 bases at V and 5 bases at J; junction bases unmatched: 8. Germline CDR1 is SGHRS and CDR2 is YFSETQ. The CDR3 contains 14 residues. This CDR3 reads CASSPDRDYYGYTF. CDR3 DNA: TGCGCCAGCAGCCCCGACAGGGATTATTATGGCTACACCTTC.

This clone showed up just a few times. The chain links TRBV29-1 to TRBJ2-7; 7 positions match TRBD1. J lost 3 bases, V lost 3 bases, and 8 bases had no gene match. CDR1 is SQVTM, CDR2 ANQGSEA, per germline. This CDR3 contains 14 residues. The CDR3: CSVDKGTASYEQYF. CDR3 nucleotides: TGCAGCGTTGACAAAGGGACAGCAAGCTACGAGCAGTACTTC.

The chain combines TRBV7-3 with TRBJ2-1; D is unresolved. CDR3 length equals 16 residues. Germline CDR1 is SGHTA and CDR2 is FQGTGA. Trimming took 5 bases from V and 2 from J, leaving 16 bases between them. The CDR3 spells CASSPGIPRPYNEQFF. DNA of the CDR3: TGTGCCAGCAGCCCAGGCATACCTCGTCCCTACAATGAGCAGTTCTTC.

This clone was seen more than once but under ten times. The chain couples TRBV14 to TRBJ1-2, with 7 bases matching TRBD1. The CDR3 consists of 14 residues. Losses at the gene ends were 1 base for V and 7 bases for J; bases not matched to a gene: 6. The V gene's germline CDR1 is SGHDN and CDR2 FVKESK. The CDR3 loop is CASSQGGDRAGYTF. CDR3 nucleotides: TGTGCCAGCAGCCAAGGGGGAGACAGGGCTGGCTACACCTTC.

This clone showed up just a few times. The V gene is TRBV2, the J gene TRBJ1-5; D is unclear. V was pared by 7 bases and J by 8 bases, with 12 bases between. CDR1 is SNHLY, CDR2 FYNNEI, per germline. There are 12 residues in the CDR3. The CDR3 coding sequence is TGTGCCAGCACGGCTGAGGGAAAGCCCCAGCATTTT. This encodes CASTAEGKPQHF.

The CDR3 bases are TGTGCCAGCACCCCTGGAGGGAATAGGTACGAGCAGTACTTC. Translation gives CASTPGGNRYEQYF. V and J are TRBV6-5 and TRBJ2-7, with D perhaps TRBD2 (6 bases). The CDR3 is 14 residues long. Trimming cost V 7 bases and J 4 bases, with 17 bases left between them. CDR1 is MNHEY, CDR2 SVGAGI, per germline.

This chain links TRBV6-6 with TRBJ2-5; 7 nucleotides line up with TRBD1. With V trimmed by 2 bases and J by 5 bases, 5 bases remained unmatched. Germline V gene data show CDR1 as MNHNY and CDR2 as SVGAGI (reference sequence). This CDR3 region has 14 residues. The CDR3 nucleotides read TGTGCCAGCAGTTACCAACAGGGGCGGGAGACCCAGTACTTC. This encodes CASSYQQGRETQYF.

A few counts support this clone. The chain uses TRBV7-9 and TRBJ1-1; tentative D call: TRBD1 (6 bases). With 0 bases removed from V and 1 base from J, the gap between germline ends came to 15 bases. The germline V gene encodes CDR1 SEHNR and CDR2 FQNEAQ (reference sequence). This CDR3 has 17 amino acids. The CDR3 DNA reads as TGTGCCAGCAGCTTAGCCGGGACACCGAGGGCGAACACTGAAGCTTTCTTT. It specifies CASSLAGTPRANTEAFF.

The chain combines TRBV14 with TRBJ2-1; 14 bases line up with TRBD2. V gave up 3 bases and J gave up 4 bases; unmatched junction bases: 5. Germline-derived CDR1 and CDR2 are SGHDN and FVKESK. The CDR3 is 17 amino acids. The CDR3 protein is CASSHRTSGGIYNEQFF. The CDR3 bases are TGTGCCAGCAGCCACCGGACTAGCGGGGGGATATACAATGAGCAGTTCTTC.

This clone has more than one count but fewer than ten. The V and J genes are TRBV28 and TRBJ2-3; no firm D call. The germline V gene encodes CDR1 MDHEN and CDR2 SYDVKM. V was clipped by 10 bases and J by 0 bases, with 11 bases between them. This CDR3 comprises 13 residues. The CDR3, as DNA: TGTGCCACTGGCATTCTCAGCACAGATACGCAGTATTTT. Its translation: CATGILSTDTQYF.

The J gene is TRBJ2-7, the V gene TRBV2; 7 nucleotides agree with TRBD1. The CDR3 consists of 14 residues. With 6 bases clipped from V and 2 bases from J, the junction kept 7 bases outside the gene matches. Germline assignment: CDR1 SNHLY and CDR2 FYNNEI. CDR3 residues: CASRPTGTTYEQYF. CDR3 nucleotide sequence: TGTGCCAGCAGACCGACAGGGACCACCTACGAGCAGTACTTC. The full variable domain, completed using reference TRBV2 and TRBJ2-7, is EPEVTQTPSHQVTQMGQEVILRCVPISNHLYFYWYRQILGQKVEFLVSFYNNEISEKSEIFDDQFSVERPDGSNFTLKIRSTKLEDSAMYFCASRPTGTTYEQYFGPGTRLTVT.

This clone was observed a handful of times. The rearrangement links TRBV5-1 to TRBJ2-5; 7 bases agree with TRBD2. CDR3 length equals 14 residues. Germline CDR1 SGHRS, CDR2 YFSETQ. V trimming: 7 bases; J trimming: 5 bases; junction bases outside the gene matches: 11. The CDR3 nucleotides read TGCGCCAGCCGGGAAGGGGAGGGATCGGAGACCCAGTACTTC. Translated, it gives CASREGEGSETQYF.

The chain joins TRBV28 to TRBJ1-2; a possible D gene is TRBD1 (5 bases). Trimming removed 8 bases at V and 4 bases at J, with 17 bases between. The CDR3 has 14 amino acids. CDR1 MDHEN and CDR2 SYDVKM come from the germline V gene. This CDR3 is CASFPRGSFYGYTF. The CDR3 DNA follows: TGTGCCAGCTTTCCAAGGGGCAGCTTCTATGGCTACACCTTC.

The rearrangement joins TRBV7-8 to TRBJ1-1, with no clear D. Germline values: CDR1 SGHVS, CDR2 FQNEAQ. V was cut by 2 bases and J by 1 base, with 2 bases left in between. The CDR3 contains 12 residues. This chain's CDR3 is CASSLQNTEAFF. The CDR3 coding sequence is TGTGCCAGCAGCTTACAGAACACTGAAGCTTTCTTT.

This clone was counted at least ten times. This rearrangement joins TRBV28 to TRBJ2-5; 7 bases are shared with TRBD1. CDR3 length: 14 residues. J gave up 5 bases and V 5 bases, and 8 bases lay outside the gene matches. Germline-derived CDR1 and CDR2 are MDHEN and SYDVKM. This CDR3 reads CASSPGQVVETQYF. CDR3 nucleotides: TGTGCCAGCAGTCCAGGACAGGTAGTGGAGACCCAGTACTTC.

This clone was picked up a small number of times. The chain combines TRBV2 with TRBJ1-5; no firm D call. Germline CDR1 SNHLY, CDR2 FYNNEI. V lost 2 bases to trimming and J lost 7 bases, with 15 bases between them. The length of the CDR3 is 15 residues. CDR3 in DNA: TGTGCCAGCAGTGAATTTACTACCGCCCAACAGCCCCAGCATTTT. This gives the protein CASSEFTTAQQPQHF.

The gene calls are TRBV29-1 and TRBJ2-1; D perhaps matches TRBD1 (5 bases). The CDR3 totals 15 residues. V gave up 0 bases and J gave up 1 base, with 10 bases separating them. Germline assignment: CDR1 SQVTM and CDR2 ANQGSEA. The CDR3 DNA sequence: TGCAGCGTTGAAGAATTAGGGGCTTCCTACAATGAGCAGTTCTTC. As protein: CSVEELGASYNEQFF.

V usage is TRBV6-5 and J usage is TRBJ1-4; D is possibly TRBD1 (5 bases). The germline V gene has CDR1 MNHEY and CDR2 SVGAGI. This CDR3 is built from 14 residues. V lost 4 bases and J 5 bases, leaving 11 bases between the germline ends. The CDR3 DNA reads TGTGCCAGCAGTTCGCAGGGCTGGAATGAAAAACTGTTTTTT. It encodes CASSSQGWNEKLFF.

This clone has more than one count but fewer than ten. Other DNA sequences in this specimen translate into the identical CDR3. This chain connects TRBV2 to TRBJ2-7; TRBD1 agrees at 12 bases. The CDR3 consists of 14 residues. The trim removed 10 bases at V and 6 bases at J, leaving 10 bases unmatched. Germline V gene lookup returns CDR1 SNHLY and CDR2 FYNNEI. The CDR3 protein is CANPPGQGASEQYF. In DNA, the CDR3 is TGTGCCAACCCCCCGGGACAGGGGGCGTCCGAGCAGTACTTC.

This clone was detected only a few times. V and J are TRBV18 and TRBJ1-1; perhaps TRBD1 as D (5 bases). The CDR3 totals 15 residues. Germline V lookup: CDR1 KGHSH, CDR2 LQKENI. V shed 5 bases and J shed 1 base, with 14 bases lying between them. The DNA for the CDR3 is TGTGCCAGCTCAGCCGGAGGGGCAGAGAACACTGAAGCTTTCTTT. This codes for CASSAGGAENTEAFF.

For the CDR3, the DNA is TGTGCCAGCAGCCTCGCTAGCGGGGGGGCCGGCACAGATACGCAGTATTTT. Protein product: CASSLASGGAGTDTQYF. This chain connects TRBV7-2 to TRBJ2-3; TRBD2 matches 12 bases. Germline values: CDR1 SGHTA, CDR2 FQGNSA. The CDR3 is made up of 17 amino acids. The trim removed 5 bases at V and 1 base at J, leaving 7 bases unmatched.

This clone was detected a few times. The chain uses TRBV25-1 and TRBJ1-4; 7 bases line up with TRBD1. Trimming cost V 4 bases and J 0 bases; bases outside gene matches: 5. This CDR3 spans 16 amino acids. From germline, CDR1 is MGHDK and CDR2 SYGVNS. The CDR3 reads CASSGRTGATNEKLFF. The CDR3 DNA sequence: TGTGCCAGCAGTGGCCGGACAGGCGCAACTAATGAAAAACTGTTTTTT.

This chain connects TRBV9 to TRBJ2-1, with D maybe TRBD1 (6 bases). Germline V gene sequence: CDR1 SGDLS, CDR2 YYNGEE. Trimming shortened V by 1 base and J by 4 bases, and 6 bases separated the two germline ends. This CDR3 has 13 amino acids. CDR3 amino acids: CASSVQGYNEQFF. DNA of the CDR3: TGTGCCAGCAGCGTACAGGGGTACAATGAGCAGTTCTTC.

This chain joins TRBV11-2 and TRBJ1-2; TRBD1 agrees at 8 bases. Germline CDR1 SGHAT, CDR2 FQNNGV. The CDR3 consists of 12 residues. Unmatched junction bases numbered 5, after V lost 5 bases and J lost 9 bases. The CDR3 loop is CASSEDRVSYTF. CDR3 nucleotides: TGTGCCAGCAGCGAGGACAGGGTCAGCTACACCTTC.

The genes are TRBV10-3 and TRBJ2-1; TRBD2 agrees at 9 bases. Germline trimming cut 6 bases from V and 6 bases from J; bases unmatched to any gene: 6. From germline, CDR1 is ENHRY and CDR2 SYGVKD. The CDR3 has 14 amino acids. CDR3 loop: CAISITAGGNEQFF. CDR3 in DNA: TGTGCCATCAGCATCACAGCGGGAGGCAATGAGCAGTTCTTC.

The rearrangement links TRBV4-2 to TRBJ2-3; perhaps TRBD2 as D (6 bases). Trimming stripped 4 bases from V and 2 bases from J, with 19 bases between. CDR1 is LGHNA, CDR2 YNFKEQ, per germline. The CDR3 spans 17 residues. CDR3 sequence reads: CASSPLSGAGYTDTQYF. Written as DNA, the CDR3 is TGTGCCAGCAGCCCCCTTTCAGGAGCGGGCTACACAGATACGCAGTATTTT.

This clone was seen a handful of times. V is TRBV18 and J is TRBJ1-2; TRBD1 matches 9 bases. The CDR3 length is 14 residues. Trimming took 3 bases from V and 8 from J; bases not matched to a gene: 7. Germline V lookup: CDR1 KGHSH, CDR2 LQKENI. CDR3 DNA sequence: TGTGCCAGCTCACCGGGACAGGGCAAGCGAGGCTACACCTTC. This translates into CASSPGQGKRGYTF.

This clone was recorded many times. The rearrangement joins TRBV11-2 to TRBJ2-1; TRBD2 matches at 7 bases. V shed 0 bases and J 0 bases; nucleotides not matched to a gene: 5. Germline loops: CDR1 SGHAT, CDR2 FQNNGV. This CDR3 has 17 residues. The CDR3 nucleotides read TGTGCCAGCAGCTTAGAGAGCGGGGACCTCTCCTACAATGAGCAGTTCTTC. Translation gives CASSLESGDLSYNEQFF.

With regard to this clone: A read error may be the cause here, since a much bigger clone is one base away. The CDR3 spells CASSSRTGGYEQYF. DNA of the CDR3: TGTGCCAGCAGCTCCCGGACAGGGGGCTACGAGCAGTACTTC. V is TRBV25-1 and J is TRBJ2-7; TRBD1 matches at 10 bases. CDR1 is MGHDK and CDR2 is SYGVNS in the germline V gene. V trimming: 6 bases; J trimming: 3 bases; junction bases outside the gene matches: 5. The length of the CDR3 is 14 residues.

A few counts support this clone. Relative to the germline gene, one junction end is altered; a read error may explain this. This CDR3 is CATSSLGGLFNEQFF. In nucleotides, the CDR3 is TGTGCCACTAGCAGTTTGGGGGGGCTTTTCAATGAGCAGTTCTTC. J is TRBJ2-1 and V is TRBV15; weak D call: TRBD2 (7 bases). Germline V gives CDR1 LNHNV, CDR2 YYDKDF (reference sequence). This CDR3 region has 15 residues. The entire variable domain, with the rest obtained from reference TRBV15 and TRBJ2-1, is as follows: DAMVIQNPRYQVTQFGKPVTLSCSQTLNHNVMYWYQQKSSQAPKLLFHYYDKDFNNEADTPDNFQSRRPNTSFCFLDIRSPGLGDTAMYLCATSSLGGLFNEQFFGPGTRLTVL.